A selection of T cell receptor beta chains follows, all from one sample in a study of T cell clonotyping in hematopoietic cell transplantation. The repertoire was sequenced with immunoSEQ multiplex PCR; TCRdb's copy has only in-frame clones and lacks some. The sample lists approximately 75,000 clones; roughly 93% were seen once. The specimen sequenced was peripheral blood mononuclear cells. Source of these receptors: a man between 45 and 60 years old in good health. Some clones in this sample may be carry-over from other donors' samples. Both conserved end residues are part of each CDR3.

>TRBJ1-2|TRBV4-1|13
CASTGQGALGYTF
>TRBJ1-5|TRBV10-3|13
CAISEGVSQPQHF
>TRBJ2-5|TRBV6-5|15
CASTNTIQDQETQYF
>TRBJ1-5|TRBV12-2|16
CASRPNRGGADQPQHF
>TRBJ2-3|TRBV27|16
CASMPRDRGLTDTQYF
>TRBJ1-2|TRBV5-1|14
CASSMTEANYGYTF
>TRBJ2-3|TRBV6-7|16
CASSYSEHFSSDTQYF
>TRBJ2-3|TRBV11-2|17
CASSLGILRGDTDTQYF
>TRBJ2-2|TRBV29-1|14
CSVGGQGPTGELFF
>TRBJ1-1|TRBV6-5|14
CASSYWDQGAEAFF
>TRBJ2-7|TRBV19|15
CASSIRQGGGYEQYF
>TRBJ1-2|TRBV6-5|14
CASSYSRQGGGYTF
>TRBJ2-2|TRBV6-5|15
CASSYSPGNTGELFF
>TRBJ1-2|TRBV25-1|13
CASTPARGYGYTF
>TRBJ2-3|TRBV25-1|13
CASNSRSTDTQYF
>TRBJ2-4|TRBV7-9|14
CASSFGSGVDIQYF
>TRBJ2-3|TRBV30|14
CAWSGTGLMAEKYF
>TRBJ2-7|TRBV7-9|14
CASSVRGDSYEQYF
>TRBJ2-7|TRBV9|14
CASSADLLSYEQYF
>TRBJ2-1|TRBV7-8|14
CASSTKGVYNEQFF
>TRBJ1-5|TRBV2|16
CASSAPGQGREQPQHF
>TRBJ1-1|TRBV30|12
CAWRGTGTEAFF
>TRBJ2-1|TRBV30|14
CAWIPGGRDNEQFF
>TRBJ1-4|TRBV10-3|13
CAIGRTENEKLFF
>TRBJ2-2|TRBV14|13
CASSQDLGGELFF
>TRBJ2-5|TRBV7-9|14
CASSFGTVQETQYF
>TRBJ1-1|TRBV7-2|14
CASSLGQGSTEAFF
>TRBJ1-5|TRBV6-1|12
CASSEGGQPQHF
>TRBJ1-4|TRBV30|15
CAWSVGQGLEEKLFF
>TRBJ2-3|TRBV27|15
CATKLSRLSTDTQYF
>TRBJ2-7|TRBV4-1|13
CASSQETGYEQYF
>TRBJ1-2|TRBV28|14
CASSYGQGSYGYTF
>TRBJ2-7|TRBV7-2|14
CASRTSTGSYEQYF
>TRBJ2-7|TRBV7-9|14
CASSFTTGKYEQYF
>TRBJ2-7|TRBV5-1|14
CASSSWDTDYEQYF
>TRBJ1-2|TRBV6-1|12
CASGRAAYGYTF
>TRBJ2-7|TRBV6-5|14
CASRTSGNLYEQYF
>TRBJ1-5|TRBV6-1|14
CASSGGDLNQPQHF
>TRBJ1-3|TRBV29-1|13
CSVGTGVGNTIYF
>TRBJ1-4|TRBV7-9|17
CASGRGHGGVDKEKLFF
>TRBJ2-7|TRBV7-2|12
CASSFIKGLGYF
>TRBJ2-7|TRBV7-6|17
CASSLAPGQGFSYEQYF
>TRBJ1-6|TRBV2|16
CASSGRATGGNSPLHF